This T cell receptor beta chain is drawn from a study of blood T cell repertoires in COVID-19. As for the study in general: Samples taken during acute and convalescent COVID-19 were collected in the United States, Italy and Spain. PBMCs, B-cell-depleted T cells, or T cells provided the cDNA or gDNA that made up the material.

Cohort assignment relied on participant-reported clinical history. TCRdb's table, derived via immunoSEQ multiplex PCR, lists solely in-frame clones and lacks some. The sample records fewer than 300,000 clones, about 85% being singletons. Trimming at V came to 7 bases and at J to 6 bases, leaving 16 bases not matched to a gene. CDR3 length equals 16 residues. Germline V gene sequence: CDR1 GTSNPN, CDR2 SVGIG (reference sequence). The gene calls are TRBV30 and TRBJ2-1; 9 bases fit TRBD2. Sequenced sample: PBMCs or T cells enriched from blood (not recorded which). The source is a woman aged 45 to 65 who had recovered from COVID-19. Written as DNA, the CDR3 is TGTGCCTCTCCGACCATTAGCGGGAGACTGGGCAATGAGCAGTTCTTC. Amino acids: CASPTISGRLGNEQFF.